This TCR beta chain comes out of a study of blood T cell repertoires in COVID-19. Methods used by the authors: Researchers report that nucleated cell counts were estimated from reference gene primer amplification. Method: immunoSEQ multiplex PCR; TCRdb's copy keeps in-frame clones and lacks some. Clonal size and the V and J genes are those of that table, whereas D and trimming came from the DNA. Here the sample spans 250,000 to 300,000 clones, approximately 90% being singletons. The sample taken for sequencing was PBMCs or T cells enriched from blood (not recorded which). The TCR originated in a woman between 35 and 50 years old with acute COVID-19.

CDR3 bases: TGTGCCTGGAGTTCACAGGCCCTGGGGATCACCGGGGAGCTGTTTTTT. Its protein is CAWSSQALGITGELFF. The chain employs TRBV30 and TRBJ2-2, with D possibly matching TRBD1 (5 bases). This CDR3 has 16 residues. Germline V gene sequence: CDR1 GTSNPN, CDR2 SVGIG (reference sequence). V gave up 2 bases and J gave up 4 bases, with 17 bases separating them.